The following is a T cell receptor beta chain sequence with its context. There are 17 residues in the CDR3. These data are taken from a study of OX40 agonist ivuxolimab in advanced cancers. Study background: Dose-escalation patients had hepatocellular carcinoma, melanoma, renal cell or head and neck cancer. Earlier anti-PD-1, anti-PD-L1 or anti-CTLA-4 therapy was permitted; 40% had received some.

Some clones are missing from TCRdb's copy, which holds only in-frame ones; the method was immunoSEQ multiplex PCR. This repertoire shows around 76,000 clones, around nine tenths found once; its top ten account for over 10%. V and J are TRBV21-1 and TRBJ2-2; the table gives TRBD2 as D, unverified against the DNA. TRBV21-1 is labeled a pseudogene. This receptor was identified in an adult with an advanced solid tumor such as melanoma, head and neck, liver or kidney cancer. The material sequenced was CD4+ or CD8+ T cells sorted from blood, taken in a trial of the OX40 agonist ivuxolimab. CDR3 residues: CASSKAFQRERPGELFF. The DNA for the CDR3 is TGTGCCAGCAGCAAAGCGTTTCAGCGGGAGAGGCCCGGGGAGCTGTTTTTT.